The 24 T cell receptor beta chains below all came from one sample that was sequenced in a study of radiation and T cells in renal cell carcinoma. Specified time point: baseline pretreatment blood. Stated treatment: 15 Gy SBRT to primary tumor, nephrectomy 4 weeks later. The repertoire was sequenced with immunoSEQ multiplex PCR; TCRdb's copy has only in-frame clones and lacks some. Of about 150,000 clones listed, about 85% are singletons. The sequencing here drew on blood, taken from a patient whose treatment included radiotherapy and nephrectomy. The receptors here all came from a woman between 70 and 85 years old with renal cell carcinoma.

The CDR3 loop reads CASSSGLAGVKRETQYF. In nucleotides, the CDR3 is TGCGCCAGCAGCTCCGGACTAGCGGGGGTCAAAAGGGAGACCCAGTACTTC. This chain joins TRBV5-1 and TRBJ2-5; the match to TRBD2 covers 13 bases. The CDR3 covers 17 residues. From germline, CDR1 is SGHRS and CDR2 YFSETQ. Losses at the gene ends were 3 bases for V and 5 bases for J; bases not matched to a gene: 10.

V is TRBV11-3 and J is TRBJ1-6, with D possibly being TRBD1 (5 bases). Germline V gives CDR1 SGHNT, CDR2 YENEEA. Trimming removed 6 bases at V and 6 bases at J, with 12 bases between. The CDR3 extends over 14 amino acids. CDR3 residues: CASRVDIANSPLHF. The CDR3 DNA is TGTGCCAGCAGGGTGGACATAGCTAATTCACCCCTCCACTTT. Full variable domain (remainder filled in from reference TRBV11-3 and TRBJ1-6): EAGVVQSPRYKIIEKKQPVAFWCNPISGHNTLYWYLQNLGQGPELLIRYENEEAVDDSQLPKDRFSAERLKGVDSTLKIQPAELGDSAVYLCASRVDIANSPLHFGNGTRLTVT.

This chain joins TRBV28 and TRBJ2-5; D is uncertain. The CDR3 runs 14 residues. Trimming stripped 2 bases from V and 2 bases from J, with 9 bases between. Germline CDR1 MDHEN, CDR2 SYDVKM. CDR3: CASSLPGRQETQYF. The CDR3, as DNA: TGTGCCAGCAGTTTACCGGGCAGGCAAGAGACCCAGTACTTC.

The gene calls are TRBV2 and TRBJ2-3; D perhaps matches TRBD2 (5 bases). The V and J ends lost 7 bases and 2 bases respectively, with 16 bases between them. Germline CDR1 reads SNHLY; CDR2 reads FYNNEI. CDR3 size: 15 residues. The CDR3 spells CASTRLGSNTDTQYF. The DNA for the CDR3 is TGTGCCAGCACCCGCCTAGGGAGTAACACAGATACGCAGTATTTT.

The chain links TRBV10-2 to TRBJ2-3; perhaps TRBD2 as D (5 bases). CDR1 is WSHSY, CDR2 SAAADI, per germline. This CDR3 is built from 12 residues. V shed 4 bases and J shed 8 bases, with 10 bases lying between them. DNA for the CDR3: TGCGCCAGCAGTGGAAACAGCGGTACGCAGTATTTT. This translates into CASSGNSGTQYF.

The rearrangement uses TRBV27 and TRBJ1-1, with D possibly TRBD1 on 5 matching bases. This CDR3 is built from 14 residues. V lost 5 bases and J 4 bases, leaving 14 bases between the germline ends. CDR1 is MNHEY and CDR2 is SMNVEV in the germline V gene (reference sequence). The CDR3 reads CASSPIQVITEAFF. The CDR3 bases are TGTGCCAGCAGTCCTATACAGGTTATCACTGAAGCTTTCTTT.

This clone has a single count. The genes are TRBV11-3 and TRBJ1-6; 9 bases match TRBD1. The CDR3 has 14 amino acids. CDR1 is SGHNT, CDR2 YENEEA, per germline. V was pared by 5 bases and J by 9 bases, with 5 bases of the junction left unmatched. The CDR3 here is CASSRDRELSPLHF. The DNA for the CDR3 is TGTGCCAGCAGCCGGGACAGGGAGCTTTCACCCCTCCACTTT.

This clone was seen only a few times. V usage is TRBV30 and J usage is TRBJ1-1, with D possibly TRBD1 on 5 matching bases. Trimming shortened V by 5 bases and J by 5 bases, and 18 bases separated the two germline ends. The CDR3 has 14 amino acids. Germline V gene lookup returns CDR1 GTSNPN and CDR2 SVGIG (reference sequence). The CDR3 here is CAWRVGWGGTEAFF. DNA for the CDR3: TGTGCCTGGCGAGTCGGTTGGGGGGGAACTGAAGCTTTCTTT.

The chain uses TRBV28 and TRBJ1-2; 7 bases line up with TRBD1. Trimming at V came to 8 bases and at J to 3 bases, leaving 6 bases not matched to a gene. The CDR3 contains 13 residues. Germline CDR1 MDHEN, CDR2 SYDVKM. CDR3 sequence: CASGTASDYGYTF. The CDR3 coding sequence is TGTGCCAGCGGGACAGCCAGTGACTATGGCTACACCTTC.

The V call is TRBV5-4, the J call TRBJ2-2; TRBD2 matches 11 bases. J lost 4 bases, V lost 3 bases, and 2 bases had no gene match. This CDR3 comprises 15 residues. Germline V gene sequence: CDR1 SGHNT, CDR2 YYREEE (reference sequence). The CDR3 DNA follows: TGTGCCAGCAGCTCCGGACTAGCGGGCACCGGGGAGCTGTTTTTT. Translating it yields CASSSGLAGTGELFF.

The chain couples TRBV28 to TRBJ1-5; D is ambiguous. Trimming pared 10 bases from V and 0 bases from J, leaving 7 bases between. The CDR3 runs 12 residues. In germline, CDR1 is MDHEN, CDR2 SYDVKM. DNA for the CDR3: TGTGCCACCGCCGGTAGCAATCAGCCCCAGCATTTT. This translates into CATAGSNQPQHF.

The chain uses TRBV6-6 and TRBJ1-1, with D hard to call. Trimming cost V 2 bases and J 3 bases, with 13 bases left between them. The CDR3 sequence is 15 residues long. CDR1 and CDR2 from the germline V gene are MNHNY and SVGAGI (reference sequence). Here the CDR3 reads CASSYGTIVDTEAFF. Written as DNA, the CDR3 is TGTGCCAGCAGTTACGGAACAATAGTGGACACTGAAGCTTTCTTT.

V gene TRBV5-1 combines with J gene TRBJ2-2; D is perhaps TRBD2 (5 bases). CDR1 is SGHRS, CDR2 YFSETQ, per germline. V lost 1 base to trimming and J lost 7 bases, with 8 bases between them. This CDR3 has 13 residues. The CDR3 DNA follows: TGCGCCAGCAGCTTGTCGGGGAACGGGGAGCTGTTTTTT. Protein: CASSLSGNGELFF.

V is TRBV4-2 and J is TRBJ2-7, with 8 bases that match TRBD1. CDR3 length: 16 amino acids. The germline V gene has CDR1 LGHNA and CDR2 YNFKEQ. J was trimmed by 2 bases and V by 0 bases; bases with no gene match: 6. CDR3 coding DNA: TGTGCCAGCAGCCAAGAACAAGTACAGGGGGCCTACGAGCAGTACTTC. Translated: CASSQEQVQGAYEQYF.

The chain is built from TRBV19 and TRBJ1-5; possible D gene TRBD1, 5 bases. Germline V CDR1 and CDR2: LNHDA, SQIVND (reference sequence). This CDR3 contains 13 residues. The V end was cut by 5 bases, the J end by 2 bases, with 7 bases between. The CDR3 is CASSDSGNQPQHF. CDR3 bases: TGTGCCAGTAGTGACAGTGGCAATCAGCCCCAGCATTTT.

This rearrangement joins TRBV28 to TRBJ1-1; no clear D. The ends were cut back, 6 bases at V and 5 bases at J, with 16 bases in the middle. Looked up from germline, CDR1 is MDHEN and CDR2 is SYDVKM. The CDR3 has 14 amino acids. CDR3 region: CASRPGSARTEAFF. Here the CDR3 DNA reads TGTGCCAGCAGGCCCGGGAGTGCGCGGACTGAAGCTTTCTTT.

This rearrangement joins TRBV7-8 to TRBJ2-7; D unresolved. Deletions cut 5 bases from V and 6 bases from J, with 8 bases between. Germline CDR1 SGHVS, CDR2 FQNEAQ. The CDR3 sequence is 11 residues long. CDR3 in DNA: TGTGCCAGCAGCCGCCTTAGCGAGCAGTACTTC. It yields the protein CASSRLSEQYF.

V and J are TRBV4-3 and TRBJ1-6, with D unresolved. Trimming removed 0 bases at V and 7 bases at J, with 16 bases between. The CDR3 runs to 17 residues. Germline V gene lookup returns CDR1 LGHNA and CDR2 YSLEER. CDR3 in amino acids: CASSQDRREWRNSPLHF. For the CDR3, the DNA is TGCGCCAGCAGCCAAGATCGGAGGGAGTGGCGGAATTCACCCCTCCACTTT.

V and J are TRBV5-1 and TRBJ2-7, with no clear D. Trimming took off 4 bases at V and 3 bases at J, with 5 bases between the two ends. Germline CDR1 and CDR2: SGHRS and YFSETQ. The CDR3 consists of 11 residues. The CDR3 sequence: CASSVGYEQYF. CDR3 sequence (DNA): TGCGCCAGCAGCGTTGGCTACGAGCAGTACTTC.

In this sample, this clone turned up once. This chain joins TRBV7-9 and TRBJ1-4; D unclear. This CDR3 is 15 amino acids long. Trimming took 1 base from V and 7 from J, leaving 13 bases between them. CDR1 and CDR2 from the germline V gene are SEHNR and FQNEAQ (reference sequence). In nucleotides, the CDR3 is TGTGCCAGCAGCTTAGTAGCAGCGGCGGGTGAAAAACTGTTTTTT. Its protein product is CASSLVAAAGEKLFF.

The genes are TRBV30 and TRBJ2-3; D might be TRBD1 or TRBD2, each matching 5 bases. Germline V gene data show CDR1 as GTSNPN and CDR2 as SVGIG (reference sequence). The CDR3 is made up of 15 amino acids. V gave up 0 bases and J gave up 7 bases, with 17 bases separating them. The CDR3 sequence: CAWSVAGTAVNTQYF. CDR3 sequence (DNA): TGTGCCTGGAGTGTGGCTGGGACCGCGGTAAATACGCAGTATTTT.

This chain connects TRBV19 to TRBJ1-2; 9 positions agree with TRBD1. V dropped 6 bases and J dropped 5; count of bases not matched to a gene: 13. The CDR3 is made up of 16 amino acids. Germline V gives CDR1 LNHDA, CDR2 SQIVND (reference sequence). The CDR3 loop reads CASSQPGQGRGYGYTF. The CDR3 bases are TGTGCCAGTAGCCAACCTGGACAGGGGCGAGGATATGGCTACACCTTC.

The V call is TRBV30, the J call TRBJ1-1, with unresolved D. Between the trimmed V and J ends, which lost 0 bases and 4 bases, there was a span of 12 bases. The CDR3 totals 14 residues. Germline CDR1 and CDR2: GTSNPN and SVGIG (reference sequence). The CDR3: CAWSVGGKGTEAFF. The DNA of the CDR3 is TGTGCCTGGAGTGTTGGCGGGAAAGGCACTGAAGCTTTCTTT. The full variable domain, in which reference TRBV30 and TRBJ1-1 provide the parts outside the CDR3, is SQTIHQWPATLVQPVGSPLSLECTVEGTSNPNLYWYRQAAGRGLQLLFYSVGIGQISSEVPQNLSASRPQDRQFILSSKKLLLSDSGFYLCAWSVGGKGTEAFFGQGTRLTVV.

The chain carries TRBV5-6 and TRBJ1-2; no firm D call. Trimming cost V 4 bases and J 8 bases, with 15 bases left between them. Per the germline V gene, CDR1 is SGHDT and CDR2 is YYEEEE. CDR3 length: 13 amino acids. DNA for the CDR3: TGTGCCAGCAGCGCGACGGAAGGGAAAGGCTACACCTTC. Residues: CASSATEGKGYTF.